The 9 T cell receptor beta chains below all came from one sample that was sequenced in a study of identical twins. TCRdb reanalysed the 5' RACE reads using MiXCR and keeps one entry per CDR3 protein. The sample yields 250,000 or so distinct CDR3 sequences, 7.5% seen once. These records were also assigned to another study, of yellow fever vaccine responses in identical twins.

The sample was CD8+ T cells sorted from blood. These receptors all come from a woman aged 18-29 years in good health.

This clonotype showed up many times. This chain joins TRBV13 and TRBJ1-1, with 11 bases matching TRBD1. Trimming took 5 bases from V and 7 from J; bases not matched to a gene: 6. This CDR3 has 14 amino acids. In germline, CDR1 is PRHDT, CDR2 FYEKMQ (reference sequence). CDR3 protein: CASSRGQGAGEAFF. CDR3 nucleotide sequence: TGTGCCAGCAGCCGCGGACAGGGGGCAGGTGAAGCTTTCTTT.

This clonotype was observed at least ten times. The rearrangement links TRBV7-9 to TRBJ2-3; D not certain. The germline V gene has CDR1 SEHNR and CDR2 FQNEAQ (reference sequence). V was trimmed by 5 bases and J by 2 bases, leaving 8 bases between them. CDR3 length: 13 residues. CDR3 protein: CASSPHHTDTQYF. CDR3 DNA: TGTGCCAGCAGCCCGCACCACACAGATACGCAGTATTTT.

The chain has TRBV20-1 and TRBJ2-2; D may be TRBD2 (6 bases). Germline V gene lookup returns CDR1 DFQATT and CDR2 SNEGSKA (reference sequence). CDR3 size: 15 residues. Trimming pared 0 bases from V and 5 bases from J, leaving 13 bases between. The CDR3 DNA sequence: TGCAGTGCTAGAGATGCTTTGCGGGATACCGGGGAGCTGTTTTTT. It encodes CSARDALRDTGELFF.

Many counts were recorded for this clonotype. The J gene is TRBJ2-3, the V gene TRBV12-3 or TRBV12-4; D is unresolved. V shed 5 bases and J shed 0 bases, with 9 bases lying between them. The CDR3 is 14 amino acids. The CDR3 DNA sequence: TGTGCCAGCAGTCAAGGTATAAGCACAGATACGCAGTATTTT. This gives the protein CASSQGISTDTQYF.

This clonotype was detected only a few times. The CDR3 DNA sequence: TGTGCCAGCAGTTTGGGCTTTTTCTGGCGGGAGAACACTGAAGCTTTCTTT. Its translation is CASSLGFFWRENTEAFF. The chain employs TRBV28 and TRBJ1-1; no reliable D call. The germline V gene encodes CDR1 MDHEN and CDR2 SYDVKM. V shed 3 bases and J shed 1 base, with 18 bases lying between them. The length of the CDR3 is 17 residues. Drawing the rest from reference TRBV28 and TRBJ1-1, the complete variable domain is DVKVTQSSRYLVKRTGEKVFLECVQDMDHENMFWYRQDPGLGLRLIYFSYDVKMKEKGDIPEGYSVSREKKERFSLILESASTNQTSMYLCASSLGFFWRENTEAFFGQGTRLTVV.

This clonotype was counted a few times. J is TRBJ2-4 and V is TRBV10-2; 9 nucleotides agree with TRBD2. Losses at the gene ends were 3 bases for V and 8 bases for J; bases not matched to a gene: 14. The CDR3 is 17 amino acids. Germline loops: CDR1 WSHSY, CDR2 SAAADI. In DNA form, the CDR3 reads TGCGCCAGCAGTGAATTTGTAGCGGGAGCCCGAGGAGACATTCAGTACTTC. Its translation is CASSEFVAGARGDIQYF.

The chain couples TRBV11-3 to TRBJ2-1; D tentatively fits TRBD1 or TRBD2 (5 bases each). The V gene's germline CDR1 is SGHNT and CDR2 YENEEA. V lost 4 bases, J lost 0 bases, and 10 bases lay in between. This CDR3 contains 15 residues. CDR3 sequence (DNA): TGTGCCAGCAGCTCCGGGACGATCTCCTACAATGAGCAGTTCTTC. It specifies CASSSGTISYNEQFF.

The V call is TRBV24-1, the J call TRBJ2-1; 9 bases fit TRBD1. Looked up from germline, CDR1 is KGHDR and CDR2 is SFDVKD. The V gene end was trimmed by 4 bases and the J gene end by 3 bases; junction bases not matched to a gene: 6. The CDR3 length is 16 residues. The CDR3 loop is CATSDRDRAGYNEQFF. The DNA of the CDR3 is TGTGCCACCAGTGACCGGGACAGGGCGGGCTACAATGAGCAGTTCTTC.

This clonotype was counted at least ten times. This chain connects TRBV20-1 to TRBJ1-5; unclear D gene. CDR3 length equals 15 residues. Looked up from germline, CDR1 is DFQATT and CDR2 is SNEGSKA (reference sequence). V was clipped by 0 bases and J by 0 bases, with 9 bases between them. CDR3 DNA sequence: TGCAGTGCTAGAGATCCGCGACCTAGCAATCAGCCCCAGCATTTT. Translation gives CSARDPRPSNQPQHF.